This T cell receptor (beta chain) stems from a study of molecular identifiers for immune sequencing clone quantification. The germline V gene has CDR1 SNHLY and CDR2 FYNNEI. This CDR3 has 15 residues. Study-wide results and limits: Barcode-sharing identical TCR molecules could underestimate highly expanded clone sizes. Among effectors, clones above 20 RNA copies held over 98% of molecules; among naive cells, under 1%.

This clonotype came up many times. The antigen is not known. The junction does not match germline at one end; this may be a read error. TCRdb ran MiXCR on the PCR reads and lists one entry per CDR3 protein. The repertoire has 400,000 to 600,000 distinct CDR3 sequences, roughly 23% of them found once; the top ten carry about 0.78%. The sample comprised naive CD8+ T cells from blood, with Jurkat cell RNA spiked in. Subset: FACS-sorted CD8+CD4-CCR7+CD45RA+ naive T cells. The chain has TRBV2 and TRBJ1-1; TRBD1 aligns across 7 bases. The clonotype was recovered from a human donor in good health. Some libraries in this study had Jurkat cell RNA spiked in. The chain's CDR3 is CASSELTGLNPEAFF. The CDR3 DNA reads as TGTGCCAGCAGTGAATTGACAGGGTTGAACCCTGAAGCTTTCTTT. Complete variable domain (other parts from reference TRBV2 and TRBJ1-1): EPEVTQTPSHQVTQMGQEVILRCVPISNHLYFYWYRQILGQKVEFLVSFYNNEISEKSEIFDDQFSVERPDGSNFTLKIRSTKLEDSAMYFCASSELTGLNPEAFFGQGTRLTVV.